This T cell receptor (beta chain) derives from a study of regulatory T cells in long-lasting Graves disease. Across the study: The study enrolled newly diagnosed Graves' patients on antithyroid drugs under 3 months. General study points: It was in persistent disease that TRBV28, TRBJ1-2 and TRBJ2-5 were favored.

CDR1 is KGHSH and CDR2 is LQKENI in the germline V gene. The V and J ends lost 4 bases and 7 bases respectively, with 7 bases between them. CDR3 length equals 11 residues. For this clonotype: Its antigen is as yet unknown. With a much larger clone just one base away, this may be a read error.

Regarding time point: newly diagnosed GD, antithyroid drugs for less than 3 months. PBMC-derived RNA was used for the TCR library. Construction of the TCR beta libraries employed iRepertoire HTBI primers in conjunction with Arm-PCR of CDR3 regions. TCRdb redid the calling of the multiplex PCR reads with MiXCR, one entry per CDR3 protein. The sample has under 300,000 distinct CDR3 sequences; approximately 20% are singletons. This same sample was also taken into another study, of T cells in Graves' hyperthyroidism and ophthalmopathy. That source adds: HTBI primers were employed in a first-round RT-PCR of the TCR CDR3.

The receptor was derived from a woman aged 25 to 39 with Graves disease. The sequenced sample was peripheral blood mononuclear cells (PBMCs), obtained at new diagnosis, from a patient treated with antithyroid drugs. V and J are TRBV18 and TRBJ1-2; D remains unclear. This CDR3 reads CASSRECGYTF. The CDR3 bases are TGTGCCAGCTCACGGGAATGTGGCTACACCTTC.